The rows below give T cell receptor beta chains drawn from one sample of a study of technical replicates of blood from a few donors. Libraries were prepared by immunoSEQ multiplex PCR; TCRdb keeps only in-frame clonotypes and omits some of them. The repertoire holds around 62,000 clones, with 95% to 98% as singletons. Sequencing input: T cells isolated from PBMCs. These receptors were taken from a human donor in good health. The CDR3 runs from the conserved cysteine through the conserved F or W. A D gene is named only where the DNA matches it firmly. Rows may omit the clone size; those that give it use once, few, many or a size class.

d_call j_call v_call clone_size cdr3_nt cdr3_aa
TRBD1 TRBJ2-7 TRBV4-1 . TGCGCCAGCAGCCAAGTCAGAGACCGGGACAGGGGTTACGAGCAGTACTTC CASSQVRDRDRGYEQYF
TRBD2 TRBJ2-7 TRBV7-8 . TGTGCCAGCAGCTTAGGGACTAGCGGGGGCTACGAGCAGTACTTC CASSLGTSGGYEQYF
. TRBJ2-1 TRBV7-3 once TGTGCCACCGGGACAACCAACAATGAGCAGTTCTTC CATGTTNNEQFF
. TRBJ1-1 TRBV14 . TGTGCCAGCAGCCAACATGTCTATCCAGAGCGGGCTTTCTTT CASSQHVYPERAFF
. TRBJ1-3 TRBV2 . TGTGCCAGCAGTAGCGGAAACACCATATATTTT CASSSGNTIYF
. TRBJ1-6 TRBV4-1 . TGCGCCAGCAGCCAAGAAGGGGCCGCGTATGATTCACCCCTCCACTTT CASSQEGAAYDSPLHF
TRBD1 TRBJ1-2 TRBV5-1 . TGCGCCAGCAGCTTGGTGCAGGGGGTGGTTAGCTATGGCTACACCTTC CASSLVQGVVSYGYTF
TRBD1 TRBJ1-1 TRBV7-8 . TGTGCCAGCAGCTCCAAGATAGGGACAGGGGGAACTGAAGCTTTCTTT CASSSKIGTGGTEAFF
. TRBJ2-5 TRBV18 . TGTGCCAGCGCCTTACCGGTTCCGGGACAAGAGACCCAGTACTTC CASALPVPGQETQYF
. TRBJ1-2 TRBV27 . TGTGCCAGCAGTTTATCGGCAGCTGCATCCTCTGGGGGCGGCTACACCTTC CASSLSAAASSGGGYTF
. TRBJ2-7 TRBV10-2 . TGCGCCAGCAGTGATGGCAGGGGGAGGTACGAGCAGTACTTC CASSDGRGRYEQYF
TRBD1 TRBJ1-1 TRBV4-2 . TGTGCCAGCAGCCAAGATGCCCCAGGGGGAATCACTGAAGCTTTCTTT CASSQDAPGGITEAFF
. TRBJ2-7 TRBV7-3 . TGTGCCAGCAGTCCGCCGGGTCAGCCCTACGAGCAGTACTTC CASSPPGQPYEQYF
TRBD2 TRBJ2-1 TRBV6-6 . TGTGCCAGCAGTCCCGGCGGGGGGGCCTCCTACAATGAGCAGTTCTTC CASSPGGGASYNEQFF
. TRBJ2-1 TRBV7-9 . TGTGCCAGCAGCTTAGTCGGTACCGGGGAGCAGTTCTTC CASSLVGTGEQFF
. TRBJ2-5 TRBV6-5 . TGTGCCAGCAGGCGGGACCGGGACAGACAAGAGACCCAGTACTTC CASRRDRDRQETQYF